This T cell receptor (beta chain) was captured in a study of blood T cell repertoires in COVID-19. Clones were sequenced by immunoSEQ multiplex PCR, and TCRdb holds only the in-frame ones, with some missing. Of more than 250,000 clones listed, about four fifths are singletons. Trimming took 0 bases from V and 6 from J; bases not matched to a gene: 2. CDR1 SNHLY and CDR2 FYNNEI come from the germline V gene. The length of the CDR3 is 15 residues. People in the exposed group encountered a COVID-19 case within 2 weeks before entering the study. J is TRBJ2-1 and V is TRBV2, with 10 positions matching TRBD2. The clonotype was recovered from a man aged 35-49 years who had been exposed to COVID-19. The sample taken for sequencing was PBMCs or T cells enriched from blood (not recorded which). Here the CDR3 reads CASSEAGLALNEQFF. As DNA, the CDR3 is TGTGCCAGCAGTGAAGCGGGACTAGCGCTCAATGAGCAGTTCTTC.